These T cell receptor beta chains were read from a single sample in a study of PD-1 blockade in classical Hodgkin lymphoma. The repertoire was sequenced with immunoSEQ multiplex PCR; TCRdb's copy has only in-frame clones and lacks some. The sample gives about 47,000 clones, around 90% of which show up once; approximately 15% is in the top ten. Sample: peripheral blood mononuclear cells (PBMCs), taken before the fourth cycle of nivolumab. The receptors shown here come from a human donor with classical Hodgkin lymphoma. The conserved cysteine and the conserved F or W are not part of the CDR3 here. Each record gives: V gene, J gene, CDR3 protein.

TRBV7-8,TRBJ2-1,ASSPTRLAGGDNEQF
TRBV11-3,TRBJ2-7,ASSDRGGAYEQY
TRBV19,TRBJ1-5,ASSVRTDQPQH
TRBV6-5,TRBJ2-1,ASRAEGNNEQF
TRBV5-6,TRBJ2-1,ASSGDNNPHNEQF
TRBV5-1,TRBJ2-1,ASSLRTSGRGYNEQF
TRBV10-1,TRBJ2-1,ASSRRQHNEQF
TRBV6-4,TRBJ2-1,ASSETSGIGAQF
TRBV7-6,TRBJ2-1,ASSFRTSGSSYNEQF
TRBV7-6,TRBJ2-7,ASTKLAENYEQY
TRBV18,TRBJ2-7,ASGVGADHEQY
TRBV19,TRBJ2-7,ASSMRASGSYYEQY
TRBV30,TRBJ2-7,AWSRTSGAYYEQY
TRBV29-1,TRBJ2-6,SVALQGAGANVLT
TRBV6-5,TRBJ1-5,ASSKRPNPQPQH
TRBV7-9,TRBJ2-3,ASSRVPQGYRDTQY
TRBV14,TRBJ2-7,ASSQNTGPHEQY
TRBV19,TRBJ2-1,ASSAGRTSYNEQF
TRBV18,TRBJ1-4,ASSPTAEEKLF
TRBV30,TRBJ1-2,AWSVLHLYGYT
TRBV27,TRBJ2-7,ASSFLAGGVYEQY
TRBV27,TRBJ1-1,ASSLSRVGAEAF
TRBV10-3,TRBJ2-1,AIRGTSGKDNEQF
TRBV15,TRBJ2-7,ATSSDLTGSYEQY
TRBV7-8,TRBJ2-1,ASTERSSYNEQF
TRBV6-6,TRBJ2-2,AVLWTGAGELF
TRBV7-2,TRBJ2-1,ASSSRTGTSGNEQF
TRBV9,TRBJ2-1,ASSYGTPYNEQF
TRBV6-6,TRBJ2-7,ASSPEISSYEQY
TRBV6-4,TRBJ2-1,ASSVQLARDEQF
TRBV9,TRBJ2-1,ASSVGDSYNEQF
TRBV12-5,TRBJ1-2,ASGLDGQGTLRGGYT
TRBV27,TRBJ2-7,ASRSPGLAGGQYGYEQY
TRBV19,TRBJ2-5,ASSPLTGQETQY
TRBV5-1,TRBJ1-4,ASSRATNEKLF
TRBV6-4,TRBJ2-3,ASSDSAALHTDTQY
TRBV5-1,TRBJ2-5,ASSSGVHRGETQY
TRBV18,TRBJ2-4,ASSGSPLAKNIQY
TRBV6-8,TRBJ1-5,ASGSDRTQPQH
TRBV9,TRBJ2-7,ASTKGGSYEQY
TRBV19,TRBJ2-7,ASSVGGSGYEQY
TRBV15,TRBJ1-2,ATSKEGRYT
TRBV14,TRBJ2-1,ASSGLAGAYNEQF